This TCR beta chain stems from a study of blood T cell repertoires in COVID-19. Per germline, CDR1 SGHRS and CDR2 YFSETQ. V gave up 4 bases and J gave up 2 bases; unmatched junction bases: 5. The CDR3 is made up of 15 amino acids. This table comes from immunoSEQ multiplex PCR, and its TCRdb copy is limited to in-frame clones, with some not included. The top ten clones hold 1.5% to 2% of a sample with about 280,000 clones, nearly 90% of them seen once. V usage is TRBV5-1 and J usage is TRBJ2-1, with 8 nucleotides matching TRBD1. Sequencing was performed on PBMCs or T cells enriched from blood (not recorded which). The sequence was collected from a woman between 18 and 30 years old with acute COVID-19. The CDR3 region has the DNA TGCGCCAGCAGCGTGACAGGGGTACCCTACAATGAGCAGTTCTTC. This gives the protein CASSVTGVPYNEQFF.